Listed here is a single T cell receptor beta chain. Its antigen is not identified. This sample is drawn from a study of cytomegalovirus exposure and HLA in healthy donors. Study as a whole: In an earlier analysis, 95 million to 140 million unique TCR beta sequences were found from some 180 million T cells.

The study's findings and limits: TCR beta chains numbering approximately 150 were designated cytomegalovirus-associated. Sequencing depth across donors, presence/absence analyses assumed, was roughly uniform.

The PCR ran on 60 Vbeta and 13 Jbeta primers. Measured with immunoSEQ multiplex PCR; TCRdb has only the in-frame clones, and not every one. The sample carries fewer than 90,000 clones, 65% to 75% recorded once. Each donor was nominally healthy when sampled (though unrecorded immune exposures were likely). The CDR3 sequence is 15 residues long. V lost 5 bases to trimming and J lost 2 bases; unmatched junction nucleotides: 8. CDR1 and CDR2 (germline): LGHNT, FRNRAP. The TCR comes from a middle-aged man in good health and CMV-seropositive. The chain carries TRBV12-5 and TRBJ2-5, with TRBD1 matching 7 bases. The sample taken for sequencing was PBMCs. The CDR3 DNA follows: TGTGCTAGTGGTCGCGAGGGACAGCGACAAGAGACCCAGTACTTC. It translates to CASGREGQRQETQYF.